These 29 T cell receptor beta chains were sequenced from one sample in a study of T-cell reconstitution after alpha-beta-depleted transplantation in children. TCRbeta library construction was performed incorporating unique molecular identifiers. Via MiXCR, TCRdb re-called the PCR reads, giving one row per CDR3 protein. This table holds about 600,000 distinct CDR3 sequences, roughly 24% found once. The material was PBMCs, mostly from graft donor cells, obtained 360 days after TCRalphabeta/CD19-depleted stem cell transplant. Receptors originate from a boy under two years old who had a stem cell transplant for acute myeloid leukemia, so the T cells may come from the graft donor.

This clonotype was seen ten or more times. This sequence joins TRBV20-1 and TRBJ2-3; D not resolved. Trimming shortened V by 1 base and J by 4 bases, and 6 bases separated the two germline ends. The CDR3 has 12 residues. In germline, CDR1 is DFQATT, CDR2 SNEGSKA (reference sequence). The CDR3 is CSARGWADTQYF. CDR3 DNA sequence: TGCAGTGCTAGAGGATGGGCAGATACGCAGTATTTT.

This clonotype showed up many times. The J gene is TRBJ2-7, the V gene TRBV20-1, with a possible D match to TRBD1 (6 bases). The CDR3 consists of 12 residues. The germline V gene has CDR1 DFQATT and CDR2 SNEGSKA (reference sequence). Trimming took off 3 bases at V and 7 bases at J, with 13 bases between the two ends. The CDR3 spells CSARTDSHEQYF. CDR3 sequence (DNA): TGCAGTGCTAGGACGGACAGCCATGAGCAGTACTTC.

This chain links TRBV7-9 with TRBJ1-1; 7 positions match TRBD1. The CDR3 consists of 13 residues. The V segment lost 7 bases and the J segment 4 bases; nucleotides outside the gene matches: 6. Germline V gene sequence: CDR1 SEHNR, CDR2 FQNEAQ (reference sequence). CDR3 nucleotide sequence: TGTGCCAGCACCCAACAGGGGAGCACTGAAGCTTTCTTT. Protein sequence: CASTQQGSTEAFF.

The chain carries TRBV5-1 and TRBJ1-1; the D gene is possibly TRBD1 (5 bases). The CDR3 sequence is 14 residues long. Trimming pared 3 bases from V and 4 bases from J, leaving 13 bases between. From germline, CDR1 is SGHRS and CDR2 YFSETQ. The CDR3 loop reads CASSWDPLGTEAFF. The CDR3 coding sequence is TGCGCCAGCAGCTGGGACCCCTTGGGCACTGAAGCTTTCTTT.

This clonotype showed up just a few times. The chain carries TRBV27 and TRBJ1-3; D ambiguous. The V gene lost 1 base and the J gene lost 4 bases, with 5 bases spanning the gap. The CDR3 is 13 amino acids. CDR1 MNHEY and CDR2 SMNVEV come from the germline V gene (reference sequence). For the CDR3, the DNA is TGTGCCAGCAGTTTATTTGCCGGAAACACCATATATTTT. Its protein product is CASSLFAGNTIYF.

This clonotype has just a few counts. CDR3 region: CASSARTGGIVDTQYF. The CDR3 nucleotides are TGTGCCAGCAGTGCCCGGACAGGGGGCATTGTAGATACGCAGTATTTT. The gene calls are TRBV27 and TRBJ2-3; TRBD1 matches 11 bases. With 5 bases clipped from V and 5 bases from J, the junction kept 9 bases outside the gene matches. This CDR3 has 16 amino acids. Germline V gives CDR1 MNHEY, CDR2 SMNVEV (reference sequence).

The CDR3 DNA is TGTGCCAGCAGCCAAGATGCAGGGTACTCTGGGGCCAACGTCCTGACTTTC. This codes for CASSQDAGYSGANVLTF. The J gene is TRBJ2-6, the V gene TRBV4-2; possible D gene TRBD1, 5 bases. The CDR3 spans 17 residues. The V gene's germline CDR1 is LGHNA and CDR2 YNFKEQ. V lost 0 bases and J 0 bases, leaving 9 bases between the germline ends.

CDR3 protein: CASSTRQVLNEQFF. CDR3 coding DNA: TGTGCCAGCAGCACTCGACAGGTACTCAATGAGCAGTTCTTC. The rearrangement links TRBV6-2 or TRBV6-3 to TRBJ2-1; tentative D call: TRBD1 (6 bases). The germline V and J ends were trimmed by 6 bases and 6 bases, with 15 bases remaining between them. CDR3 length equals 14 residues. The V gene's germline CDR1 is MNHEY and CDR2 SVGEGT.

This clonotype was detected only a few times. CDR3 sequence (DNA): TGCAGTGTTCCCCGGACAGGGTTGGACGAGCAGTACTTC. It codes for CSVPRTGLDEQYF. The chain employs TRBV20-1 and TRBJ2-7; 8 bases agree with TRBD1. Per germline, CDR1 DFQATT and CDR2 SNEGSKA (reference sequence). With 7 bases clipped from V and 5 bases from J, the junction kept 10 bases outside the gene matches. This CDR3 comprises 13 residues.

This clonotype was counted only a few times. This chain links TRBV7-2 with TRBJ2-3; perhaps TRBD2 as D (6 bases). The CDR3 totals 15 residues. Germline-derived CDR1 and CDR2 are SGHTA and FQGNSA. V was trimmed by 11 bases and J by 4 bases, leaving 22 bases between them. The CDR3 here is CAHSGRGRGSDTQYF. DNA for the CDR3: TGTGCCCACAGCGGGCGGGGACGGGGGTCAGATACGCAGTATTTT.

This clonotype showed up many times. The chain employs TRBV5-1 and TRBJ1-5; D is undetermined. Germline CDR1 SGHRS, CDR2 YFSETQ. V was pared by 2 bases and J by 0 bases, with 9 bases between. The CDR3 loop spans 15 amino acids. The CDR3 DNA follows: TGCGCCAGCAGCTTAGTTCCGGATAGCAATCAGCCCCAGCATTTT. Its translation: CASSLVPDSNQPQHF.

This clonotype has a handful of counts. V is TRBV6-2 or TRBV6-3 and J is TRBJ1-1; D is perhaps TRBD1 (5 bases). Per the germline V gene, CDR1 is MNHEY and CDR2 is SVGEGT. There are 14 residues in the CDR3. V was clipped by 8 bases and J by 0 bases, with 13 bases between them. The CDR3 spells CASYGGRLNTEAFF. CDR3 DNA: TGTGCCAGCTACGGGGGACGGTTGAACACTGAAGCTTTCTTT.

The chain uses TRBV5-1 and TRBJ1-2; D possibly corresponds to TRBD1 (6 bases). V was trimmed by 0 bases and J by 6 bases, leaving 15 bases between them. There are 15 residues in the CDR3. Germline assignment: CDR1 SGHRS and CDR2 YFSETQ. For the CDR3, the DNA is TGCGCCAGCAGCTTGGGGGGGGCTTTGACGGATGGCTACACCTTC. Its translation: CASSLGGALTDGYTF.

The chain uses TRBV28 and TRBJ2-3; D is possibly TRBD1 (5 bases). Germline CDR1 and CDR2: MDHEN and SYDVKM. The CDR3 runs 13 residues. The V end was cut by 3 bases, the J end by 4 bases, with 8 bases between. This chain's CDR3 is CASSFGAADTQYF. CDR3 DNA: TGTGCCAGCAGTTTTGGGGCGGCAGATACGCAGTATTTT.

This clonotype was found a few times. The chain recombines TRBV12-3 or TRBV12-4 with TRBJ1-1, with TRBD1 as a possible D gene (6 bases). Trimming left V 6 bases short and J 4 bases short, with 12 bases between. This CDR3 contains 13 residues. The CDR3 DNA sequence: TGTGCCAGCAGGGAACCGGGGGCCACTGAAGCTTTCTTT. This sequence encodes CASREPGATEAFF.

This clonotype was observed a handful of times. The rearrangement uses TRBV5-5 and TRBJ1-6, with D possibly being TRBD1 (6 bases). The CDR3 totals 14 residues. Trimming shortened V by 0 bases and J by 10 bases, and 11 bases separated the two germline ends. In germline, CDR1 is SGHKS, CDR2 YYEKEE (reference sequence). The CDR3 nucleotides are TGTGCCAGCAGCTTGGTGGGGGCTGAATCACCCCTCCACTTT. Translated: CASSLVGAESPLHF.

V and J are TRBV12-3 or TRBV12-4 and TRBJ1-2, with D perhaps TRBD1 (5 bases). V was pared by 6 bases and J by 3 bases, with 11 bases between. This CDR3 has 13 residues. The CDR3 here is CASSPGTDYGYTF. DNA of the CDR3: TGTGCCAGCAGCCCCGGGACGGACTATGGCTACACCTTC.

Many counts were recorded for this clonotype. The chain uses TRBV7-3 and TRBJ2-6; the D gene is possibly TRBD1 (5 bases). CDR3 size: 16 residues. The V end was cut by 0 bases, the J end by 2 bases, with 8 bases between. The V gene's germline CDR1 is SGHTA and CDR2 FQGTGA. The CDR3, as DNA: TGTGCCAGCAGCTTAACATCAGGGACTGGGGCCAACGTCCTGACTTTC. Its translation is CASSLTSGTGANVLTF.

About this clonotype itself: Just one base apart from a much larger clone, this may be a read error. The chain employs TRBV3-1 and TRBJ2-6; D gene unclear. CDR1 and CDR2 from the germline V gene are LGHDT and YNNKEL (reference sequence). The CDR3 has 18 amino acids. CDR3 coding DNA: TGTGCCCGCAGCCCGACTGGTCCAGGTGGCTCTGGGGCCAACGTCCTGACTTTC. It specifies CARSPTGPGGSGANVLTF.

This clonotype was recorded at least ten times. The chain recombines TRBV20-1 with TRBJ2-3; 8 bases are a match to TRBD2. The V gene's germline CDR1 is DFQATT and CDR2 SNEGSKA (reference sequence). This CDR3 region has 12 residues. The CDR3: CRGGDATDTQYF. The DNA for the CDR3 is TGCCGGGGGGGAGATGCCACAGATACGCAGTATTTT.

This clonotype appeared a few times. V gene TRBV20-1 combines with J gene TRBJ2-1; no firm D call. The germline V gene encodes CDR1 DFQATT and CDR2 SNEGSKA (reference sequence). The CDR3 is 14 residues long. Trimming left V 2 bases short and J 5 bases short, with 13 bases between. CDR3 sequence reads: CSARKDAPDNEQFF. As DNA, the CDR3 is TGCAGTGCTAGAAAAGACGCCCCTGACAATGAGCAGTTCTTC.

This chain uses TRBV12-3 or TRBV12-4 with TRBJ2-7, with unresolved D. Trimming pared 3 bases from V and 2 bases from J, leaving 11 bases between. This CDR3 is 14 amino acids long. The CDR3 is CASSFSSTAYEQYF. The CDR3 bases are TGTGCCAGCAGTTTTAGTTCTACCGCCTACGAGCAGTACTTC.

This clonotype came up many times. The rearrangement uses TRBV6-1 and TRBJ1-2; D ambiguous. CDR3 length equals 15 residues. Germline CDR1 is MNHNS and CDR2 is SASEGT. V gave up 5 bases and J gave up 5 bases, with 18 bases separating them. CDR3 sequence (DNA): TGTGCCAGCAGTCCTATTCAAGGGATACCTTATGGCTACACCTTC. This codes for CASSPIQGIPYGYTF.

The CDR3 loop reads CASSLEGAGQGRKEQYF. DNA of the CDR3: TGTGCCAGCAGCTTAGAGGGGGCGGGACAGGGGAGGAAGGAGCAGTACTTC. J is TRBJ2-7 and V is TRBV11-2; 10 nucleotides agree with TRBD1. CDR1 SGHAT and CDR2 FQNNGV come from the germline V gene. Germline trimming cut 0 bases from V and 7 bases from J; bases unmatched to any gene: 12. The CDR3 has 17 residues.

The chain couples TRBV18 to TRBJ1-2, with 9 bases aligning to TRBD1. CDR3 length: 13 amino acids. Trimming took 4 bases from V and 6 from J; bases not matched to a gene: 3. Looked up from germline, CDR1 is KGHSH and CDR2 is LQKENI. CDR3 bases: TGTGCCAGCTCACGGGACAGGGCGGATGGCTACACCTTC. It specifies CASSRDRADGYTF.

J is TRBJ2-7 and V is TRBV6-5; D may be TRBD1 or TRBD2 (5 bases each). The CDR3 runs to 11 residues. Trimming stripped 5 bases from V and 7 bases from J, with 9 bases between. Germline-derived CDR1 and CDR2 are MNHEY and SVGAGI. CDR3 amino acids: CASSPGTEQYF. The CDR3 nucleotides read TGTGCCAGCAGTCCCGGGACGGAGCAGTACTTC.

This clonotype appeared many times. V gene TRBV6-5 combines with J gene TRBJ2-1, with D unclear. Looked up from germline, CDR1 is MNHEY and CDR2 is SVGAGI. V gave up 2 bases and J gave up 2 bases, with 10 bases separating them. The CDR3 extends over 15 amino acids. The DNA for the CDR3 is TGTGCCAGCAGTTACGCTAGGGTCCCCTACAATGAGCAGTTCTTC. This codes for CASSYARVPYNEQFF.

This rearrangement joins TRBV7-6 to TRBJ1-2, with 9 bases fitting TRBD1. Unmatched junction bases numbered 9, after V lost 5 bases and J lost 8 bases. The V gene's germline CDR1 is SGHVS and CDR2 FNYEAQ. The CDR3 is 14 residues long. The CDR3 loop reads CASSPATGGRGYTF. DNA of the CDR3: TGTGCCAGCAGCCCCGCGACAGGGGGACGAGGCTACACCTTC.

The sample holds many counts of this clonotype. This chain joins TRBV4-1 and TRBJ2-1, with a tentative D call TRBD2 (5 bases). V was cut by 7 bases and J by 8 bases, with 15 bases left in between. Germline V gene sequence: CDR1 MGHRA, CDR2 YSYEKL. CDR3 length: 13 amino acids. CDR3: CASKGLSGYEQFF. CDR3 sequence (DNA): TGCGCCAGCAAAGGCTTAAGCGGCTATGAGCAGTTCTTC.